These 31 T cell receptor beta chains were all obtained from the same sample, sequenced in a study of vaccination and CD4 T cells after COVID-19. Time point denoted: late sampling 161 to 241 days after vaccination in a few convalescent patients. Documented treatment: roughly 10-day PBMC culture with coronavirus spike peptide pools or control peptides (ViraFEST assay). The antigens of these receptors remain unknown. The study sequenced cultured CD4+ T cell DNA using the Oncomine TCR Beta short-read assay. TCRdb passed the PCR reads through MiXCR, listing each CDR3 protein once. The profile shows tens of thousands of distinct CDR3 sequences, roughly 50% of them singletons. This sample comprised CD4+ T cells from blood, cultured in vitro, obtained about 7 months after SARS-CoV-2 vaccination. The receptors derive from a human donor who had recovered from COVID-19.

This clonotype was counted once. J is TRBJ2-7 and V is TRBV11-3, with 8 bases identical to TRBD2. CDR3 size: 16 residues. The ends lost 5 bases at V and 0 bases at J; junction bases unmatched: 9. Germline V CDR1 and CDR2: SGHNT, YENEEA. The CDR3 loop is CASSNPGLAYSYEQYF. The CDR3 DNA reads TGTGCCAGCAGCAACCCCGGACTAGCTTACTCCTACGAGCAGTACTTC.

The chain combines TRBV20-1 with TRBJ2-1; 9 bases are a match to TRBD2. V was pared by 1 base and J by 4 bases, with 5 bases of the junction left unmatched. CDR1 is DFQATT, CDR2 SNEGSKA, per germline (reference sequence). The CDR3 loop spans 15 amino acids. The CDR3 is CSARAGTSRYNEQFF. DNA of the CDR3: TGCAGTGCTAGAGCCGGGACTAGCAGATACAATGAGCAGTTCTTC.

The chain links TRBV7-6 to TRBJ2-5, with a possible D match to TRBD2 (6 bases). From germline, CDR1 is SGHVS and CDR2 FNYEAQ. The CDR3 loop spans 14 amino acids. The germline V and J ends were trimmed by 1 base and 4 bases, with 10 bases remaining between them. Written as DNA, the CDR3 is TGTGCCAGCAGCTTAGGAGGAGGGTTAGAGACCCAGTACTTC. This sequence encodes CASSLGGGLETQYF.

The V and J genes are TRBV4-2 and TRBJ2-5; 7 bases line up with TRBD2. The length of the CDR3 is 16 residues. V was pared by 5 bases and J by 4 bases, with 13 bases of the junction left unmatched. Germline values: CDR1 LGHNA, CDR2 YNFKEQ. The CDR3 sequence is CASSGGDRGDRETQYF. DNA for the CDR3: TGTGCCAGCAGCGGGGGGGATCGGGGCGATAGAGAGACCCAGTACTTC.

This clonotype was counted between two and nine times. The chain is built from TRBV6-1 and TRBJ1-5, with TRBD1 identical over 8 bases. With V trimmed by 7 bases and J by 1 base, 12 bases remained unmatched. Germline V gives CDR1 MNHNS, CDR2 SASEGT. The CDR3 covers 17 residues. The CDR3 reads CASMDRVRIVSNQPQHF. DNA for the CDR3: TGTGCCAGCATGGACAGGGTTAGAATTGTAAGCAATCAGCCCCAGCATTTT.

The chain carries TRBV29-1 and TRBJ1-5; TRBD1 might be the D (6 bases). The germline gives CDR1 SQVTM, CDR2 ANQGSEA. This CDR3 spans 15 amino acids. Trimming shortened V by 0 bases and J by 2 bases, and 11 bases separated the two germline ends. CDR3 in amino acids: CSVEDISGGNQPQHF. As DNA, the CDR3 is TGCAGCGTTGAAGATATTTCAGGGGGCAATCAGCCCCAGCATTTT.

This clonotype has a handful of counts. V and J are TRBV20-1 and TRBJ2-1, with 8 positions matching TRBD1. V trimming: 7 bases; J trimming: 8 bases; junction bases outside the gene matches: 7. CDR3 size: 12 residues. The germline V gene encodes CDR1 DFQATT and CDR2 SNEGSKA (reference sequence). This chain's CDR3 is CSVGQGFHEQFF. The CDR3 bases are TGCAGTGTTGGACAGGGATTCCATGAGCAGTTCTTC.

This chain links TRBV2 with TRBJ1-2; maybe TRBD1 (5 bases). Per germline, CDR1 SNHLY and CDR2 FYNNEI. The CDR3 has 14 residues. Between the trimmed V and J ends, which lost 6 bases and 6 bases, there was a span of 17 bases. CDR3 bases: TGTGCCAGCAGCCCCCGGGGGAGGGCGGATGGCTACACCTTC. Translated: CASSPRGRADGYTF.

The V and J genes are TRBV10-3 and TRBJ1-1; tentative D call: TRBD1 (6 bases). Germline V gene data show CDR1 as ENHRY and CDR2 as SYGVKD. Trimming cost V 9 bases and J 7 bases, with 18 bases left between them. The CDR3 loop spans 13 amino acids. CDR3 in amino acids: CAIGGTGYGEAFF. The CDR3 region has the DNA TGTGCCATTGGGGGCACAGGGTACGGTGAAGCTTTCTTT.

The table lists this clonotype with a few counts. The J gene is TRBJ2-7, the V gene TRBV7-3, with unresolved D. Looked up from germline, CDR1 is SGHTA and CDR2 is FQGTGA. The V end was cut by 2 bases, the J end by 4 bases, with 9 bases between. This CDR3 is 13 amino acids long. The CDR3 region has the DNA TGTGCCAGCAGCTTATACGGTTCTTACGAGCAGTACTTC. It is translated as CASSLYGSYEQYF.

The rearrangement joins TRBV6-1 to TRBJ1-1; TRBD1 matches 9 bases. Trimming removed 6 bases from V and 1 base from J; junction bases left unmatched: 0. The CDR3 length is 13 residues. Germline lookup yields CDR1 MNHNS and CDR2 SASEGT. This CDR3 is CASRDRGNTEAFF. In nucleotides, the CDR3 is TGTGCCAGCAGGGACAGGGGGAACACTGAAGCTTTCTTT.

This clonotype has more than one count but fewer than ten. This chain joins TRBV7-2 and TRBJ1-2; D is uncertain. Germline V lookup: CDR1 SGHTA, CDR2 FQGNSA. There are 13 residues in the CDR3. Between the trimmed V and J ends, which lost 5 bases and 4 bases, there was a span of 11 bases. The CDR3 spells CASSRGTSYGYTF. The CDR3 coding sequence is TGTGCCAGCAGCCGAGGAACCAGCTATGGCTACACCTTC.

This clonotype was seen a few times. The chain has TRBV7-9 and TRBJ2-1, with 10 nucleotides matching TRBD2. The CDR3 is 16 amino acids. Germline V gene sequence: CDR1 SEHNR, CDR2 FQNEAQ (reference sequence). The junction had 8 bases not matched to a gene; V was cut back by 6 bases and J by 3 bases. CDR3 in DNA: TGTGCCAGCAGACCTATAGCGGGGGGCTTCTACAATGAGCAGTTCTTC. Protein: CASRPIAGGFYNEQFF.

The count of this clonotype is one. The genes are TRBV5-6 and TRBJ2-5; 11 positions agree with TRBD1. The CDR3 sequence is 17 residues long. The J segment lost 1 base and the V segment lost 3 bases, leaving 8 bases of the junction unmatched. CDR1 and CDR2 (germline): SGHDT, YYEEEE. As DNA, the CDR3 is TGTGCCAGCAGCTCCTACCGGGACAGGGGGGTCCAAGAGACCCAGTACTTC. As protein: CASSSYRDRGVQETQYF.

The chain is built from TRBV20-1 and TRBJ2-3; no reliable D call. V was pared by 4 bases and J by 1 base, with 15 bases between. The CDR3 covers 15 residues. Germline CDR1 reads DFQATT; CDR2 reads SNEGSKA (reference sequence). This chain's CDR3 is CSAISRLARTDTQYF. In DNA form, the CDR3 reads TGCAGTGCTATTAGCCGGTTGGCGCGCACAGATACGCAGTATTTT.

This clonotype was recorded a few times. This sequence joins TRBV20-1 and TRBJ1-2; a possible D gene is TRBD1 (6 bases). CDR3 length equals 13 residues. The V end lost 0 bases, the J end lost 8 bases, and 13 bases lay between the germline ends. The germline V gene encodes CDR1 DFQATT and CDR2 SNEGSKA (reference sequence). The CDR3 loop reads CSARDYRELGYTF. CDR3 coding DNA: TGCAGTGCTAGAGACTACAGGGAACTCGGCTACACCTTC.

In DNA, the CDR3 is TGTGCCAGCAGCCTAAGCAATCAAGAGACCCAGTACTTC. This translates into CASSLSNQETQYF. The chain couples TRBV7-2 to TRBJ2-5; D gene unclear. Germline V CDR1 and CDR2: SGHTA, FQGNSA. This CDR3 contains 13 residues. Deletions cut 5 bases from V and 2 bases from J, with 9 bases between.

V and J are TRBV7-9 and TRBJ2-7; TRBD1 aligns across 10 bases. CDR3 length: 14 amino acids. The germline V gene encodes CDR1 SEHNR and CDR2 FQNEAQ (reference sequence). Trimming took 5 bases from V and 2 from J; bases not matched to a gene: 3. CDR3 residues: CASSRDRGTYEQYF. The CDR3 bases are TGTGCCAGCAGCCGGGACAGGGGTACCTACGAGCAGTACTTC.

This clonotype appeared once. The rearrangement uses TRBV11-2 and TRBJ1-2; the D is unclear. In germline, CDR1 is SGHAT, CDR2 FQNNGV. V dropped 3 bases and J dropped 0 bases, with 8 bases sitting between them. The CDR3 is 14 amino acids. The CDR3 DNA reads TGTGCCAGCAGCTTGAGTAGAGCTAACTATGGCTACACCTTC. It encodes CASSLSRANYGYTF.

This sequence joins TRBV7-3 and TRBJ2-3; D ambiguous. V was trimmed by 4 bases and J by 2 bases, leaving 10 bases between them. In germline, CDR1 is SGHTA, CDR2 FQGTGA. The CDR3 has 14 amino acids. The CDR3 DNA follows: TGTGCCAGCAGCTCGACTGCCAACACAGATACGCAGTATTTT. This encodes CASSSTANTDTQYF.

This chain connects TRBV7-2 to TRBJ1-2; D remains unclear. The CDR3 length is 13 residues. Germline V lookup: CDR1 SGHTA, CDR2 FQGNSA. The germline V and J ends were trimmed by 2 bases and 7 bases, with 11 bases remaining between them. The CDR3 nucleotides read TGTGCCAGCAGCTTAAATAGTCACGGTGGCTACACCTTC. It specifies CASSLNSHGGYTF. The full variable domain, in which reference TRBV7-2 and TRBJ1-2 provide the parts outside the CDR3, is GAGVSQSPSNKVTEKGKDVELRCDPISGHTALYWYRQSLGQGLEFLIYFQGNSAPDKSGLPSDRFSAERTGGSVSTLTIQRTQQEDSAVYLCASSLNSHGGYTFGSGTRLTVV.

The V call is TRBV7-3, the J call TRBJ1-1; D perhaps matches TRBD1 (6 bases). The CDR3 runs 15 residues. Trimming took off 3 bases at V and 1 base at J, with 12 bases between the two ends. Per the germline V gene, CDR1 is SGHTA and CDR2 is FQGTGA. CDR3: CASSFSGAGNTEAFF. The CDR3 DNA reads as TGTGCCAGCAGCTTCTCAGGGGCCGGGAACACTGAAGCTTTCTTT.

This sequence joins TRBV2 and TRBJ1-5, with a tentative D call TRBD1 (5 bases). The CDR3 is 13 amino acids. V was trimmed by 5 bases and J by 5 bases, leaving 10 bases between them. The V gene's germline CDR1 is SNHLY and CDR2 FYNNEI. As DNA, the CDR3 is TGTGCCAGCAGTAAAGGGACGGATCAGCCCCAGCATTTT. Translating it yields CASSKGTDQPQHF. Using reference TRBV2 and TRBJ1-5 for the parts outside the CDR3, the full variable domain is EPEVTQTPSHQVTQMGQEVILRCVPISNHLYFYWYRQILGQKVEFLVSFYNNEISEKSEIFDDQFSVERPDGSNFTLKIRSTKLEDSAMYFCASSKGTDQPQHFGDGTRLSIL.

The V and J genes are TRBV7-2 and TRBJ1-5; TRBD1 is a possible D gene (5 bases). The germline gives CDR1 SGHTA, CDR2 FQGNSA. The CDR3 loop spans 14 amino acids. Between the trimmed V and J ends, which lost 5 bases and 7 bases, there was a span of 15 bases. CDR3 nucleotides: TGTGCCAGCAGCCCCGGGGGACTGTACCAGCCCCAGCATTTT. It yields the protein CASSPGGLYQPQHF.

The chain is built from TRBV19 and TRBJ2-5, with D tentatively TRBD1 (6 bases). The CDR3 covers 16 residues. Germline V CDR1 and CDR2: LNHDA, SQIVND (reference sequence). Deletions cut 2 bases from V and 3 bases from J, with 16 bases between. The CDR3, as DNA: TGTGCCAGTAGTATAATGGGTACAGGGATCGAAGAGACCCAGTACTTC. This translates into CASSIMGTGIEETQYF.

This clonotype was seen only a few times. The chain is built from TRBV7-2 and TRBJ1-2; no clear D. Germline V gene data show CDR1 as SGHTA and CDR2 as FQGNSA. CDR3 length: 13 residues. Trimming removed 6 bases at V and 5 bases at J, with 13 bases between. CDR3 in DNA: TGTGCCAGCAGGATGGGTCCTGGATATGGCTACACCTTC. As protein: CASRMGPGYGYTF.

This clonotype was observed a few times. The chain carries TRBV6-1 and TRBJ2-5; D uncertain. Germline assignment: CDR1 MNHNS and CDR2 SASEGT. Trimming shortened V by 6 bases and J by 5 bases, and 13 bases separated the two germline ends. This CDR3 is 13 amino acids long. In nucleotides, the CDR3 is TGTGCCAGCAGAGATCAGATGTGGGAGACCCAGTACTTC. Translation: CASRDQMWETQYF.

By share, this clonotype ranks as medium-sized (0.01 to 0.1%). The gene calls are TRBV10-3 and TRBJ2-1; D not resolved. Trimming shortened V by 2 bases and J by 0 bases, and 14 bases separated the two germline ends. The CDR3 runs 17 residues. In germline, CDR1 is ENHRY, CDR2 SYGVKD. In nucleotides, the CDR3 is TGTGCCATCAGTGAGATCGTTTTTGTGGGCTCCTACAATGAGCAGTTCTTC. Amino acids: CAISEIVFVGSYNEQFF.

The chain uses TRBV20-1 and TRBJ2-3; TRBD1 might be the D (5 bases). V was pared by 0 bases and J by 5 bases, with 15 bases between. CDR1 is DFQATT, CDR2 SNEGSKA, per germline (reference sequence). This CDR3 has 15 amino acids. The CDR3 coding sequence is TGCAGTGCTAGAGATCCGGGCAGGGTAGGAGATACGCAGTATTTT. The encoded protein is CSARDPGRVGDTQYF.

The chain recombines TRBV5-4 with TRBJ1-5; D remains ambiguous. CDR3 size: 14 residues. The germline V gene encodes CDR1 SGHNT and CDR2 YYREEE (reference sequence). Deletions cut 0 bases from V and 6 bases from J, with 10 bases between. DNA for the CDR3: TGTGCCAGCAGCTTGGATGGCGGGAGTCAGCCCCAGCATTTT. Its protein product is CASSLDGGSQPQHF.

V gene TRBV6-2 or TRBV6-3 combines with J gene TRBJ2-2; unclear D gene. Trimming took off 2 bases at V and 4 bases at J, with 5 bases between the two ends. CDR3 size: 13 residues. CDR1 and CDR2 (germline): MNHEY, SVGEGT. CDR3 amino acids: CASSYRVTGELFF. DNA for the CDR3: TGTGCCAGCAGTTACAGGGTCACCGGGGAGCTGTTTTTT.